Following are 9 T cell receptor beta chains from one sample sequenced in a study of T cell responses to AZD1222 COVID-19 vaccine. Method: immunoSEQ multiplex PCR; TCRdb's copy keeps in-frame clones and lacks some. The table lists roughly 140,000 clones, more than 70% of them singletons. The sample was peripheral blood, taken on day 0 of MenACWY control vaccination. These receptors were taken from an adult in good health.

The gene calls are TRBV6-5 and TRBJ2-2, with D perhaps TRBD2 (6 bases). Germline CDR1 reads MNHEY; CDR2 reads SVGAGI. CDR3 length: 15 amino acids. Deletions cut 4 bases from V and 0 bases from J, with 9 bases between. In DNA form, the CDR3 reads TGTGCCAGCAGTTCGGGACTCACGAACACCGGGGAGCTGTTTTTT. This gives the protein CASSSGLTNTGELFF.

This rearrangement joins TRBV5-1 to TRBJ1-1; unclear D gene. The CDR3 runs to 14 residues. Germline V gene lookup returns CDR1 SGHRS and CDR2 YFSETQ. The V gene lost 1 base and the J gene lost 0 bases, with 7 bases spanning the gap. CDR3 sequence: CASSLRELNTEAFF. The CDR3 DNA reads as TGCGCCAGCAGCTTGCGGGAACTGAACACTGAAGCTTTCTTT.

This clone occurred a few times. J is TRBJ2-7 and V is TRBV4-3, with TRBD2 matching over 9 bases. With 0 bases clipped from V and 6 bases from J, the junction kept 9 bases outside the gene matches. The CDR3 sequence is 16 residues long. Germline V gene lookup returns CDR1 LGHNA and CDR2 YSLEER. The CDR3 nucleotides read TGCGCCAGCAGCCAAGACCTCCTAGCGGGATTTGCCGAGCAGTACTTC. This translates into CASSQDLLAGFAEQYF.

The chain carries TRBV7-8 and TRBJ1-6, with D possibly TRBD1 on 6 matching bases. Germline CDR1 is SGHVS and CDR2 is FQNEAQ. The CDR3 loop spans 15 amino acids. Trimming cost V 2 bases and J 10 bases, with 15 bases left between them. CDR3 DNA: TGTGCCAGCAGCTTACTGGGGGCAGACGGGTCACCCCTCCACTTT. It yields the protein CASSLLGADGSPLHF.

The V call is TRBV5-1, the J call TRBJ1-2; the D is unclear. The V end lost 0 bases, the J end lost 4 bases, and 10 bases lay between the germline ends. Germline V CDR1 and CDR2: SGHRS, YFSETQ. The CDR3 loop spans 14 amino acids. As DNA, the CDR3 is TGCGCCAGCAGCTTGGCCTCGGAGGGCTATGGCTACACCTTC. It yields the protein CASSLASEGYGYTF.

This clone was recorded once. The chain recombines TRBV5-1 with TRBJ1-1; 8 nucleotides align to TRBD1. CDR1 and CDR2 (germline): SGHRS, YFSETQ. Trimming took 4 bases from V and 4 from J; bases not matched to a gene: 6. CDR3 size: 14 residues. The CDR3 here is CASSITGTGTEAFF. DNA for the CDR3: TGCGCCAGCAGCATCACCGGGACAGGCACTGAAGCTTTCTTT.

This clone has more than one count but fewer than ten. This chain joins TRBV6-2 or TRBV6-3 and TRBJ2-7; D remains ambiguous. This CDR3 has 18 residues. The germline V and J ends were trimmed by 4 bases and 3 bases, with 25 bases remaining between them. CDR1 is MNHEY and CDR2 is SVGEGT in the germline V gene. CDR3 DNA: TGTGCCAGCAGTTTCGGGCCATGGTCAGCAGACGTATACTACGAGCAGTACTTC. Its translation is CASSFGPWSADVYYEQYF.

The V and J genes are TRBV19 and TRBJ1-4; D unresolved. The germline V gene has CDR1 LNHDA and CDR2 SQIVND (reference sequence). V was cut by 5 bases and J by 7 bases, with 20 bases left in between. The CDR3 is 16 residues long. The CDR3 sequence is CASSPPGGRVGEKLFF. In nucleotides, the CDR3 is TGTGCCAGTAGTCCCCCGGGAGGGAGGGTCGGTGAAAAACTGTTTTTT. Full variable domain (missing parts from reference TRBV19 and TRBJ1-4): DGGITQSPKYLFRKEGQNVTLSCEQNLNHDAMYWYRQDPGQGLRLIYYSQIVNDFQKGDIAEGYSVSREKKESFPLTVTSAQKNPTAFYLCASSPPGGRVGEKLFFGSGTQLSVL.

The chain couples TRBV5-6 to TRBJ1-5, with 10 bases aligning to TRBD1. V shed 0 bases, J shed 6 bases, and the junction held 3 bases outside the gene matches. From germline, CDR1 is SGHDT and CDR2 YYEEEE. The CDR3 covers 15 residues. The CDR3 DNA is TGTGCCAGCAGCTTGGCTGGACAGGGGGTTCAGCCCCAGCATTTT. Translating gives CASSLAGQGVQPQHF.